This is a list of T cell receptor beta chains from one sample in a study of blood T cell repertoires in COVID-19. Sequenced by immunoSEQ multiplex PCR; TCRdb stores in-frame clones only, minus some. The repertoire has tens of thousands of clones, roughly nine tenths of them found once; the top ten carry less than 5%. Sequencing input: peripheral blood. The receptors here all came from a man between 65 and 85 years old with active COVID-19. The CDR3 runs from the conserved cysteine through the conserved F or W. Each record gives: V gene, J gene, CDR3 protein.

>TRBV2|TRBJ1-2
CASSEGTGLYGYTF
>TRBV7-6|TRBJ1-3
CASSHPGQGDTIYF
>TRBV2|TRBJ2-5
CASSWTGTETQYF
>TRBV5-1|TRBJ2-1
CASSLGWTGGNEQFF
>TRBV5-4|TRBJ1-4
CASSSQGSANEKLFF
>TRBV18|TRBJ2-7
CASSPVRDRATYEQYF
>TRBV18|TRBJ1-4
CASSRPQGKLFF
>TRBV9|TRBJ2-3
CASSARGLGTDTQYF
>TRBV27|TRBJ1-2
CASSPTGGGYGYTF
>TRBV6-4|TRBJ1-5
CATQNRRFSNQPQHF
>TRBV29-1|TRBJ1-5
CSARQKAGNQPQHF
>TRBV6-5|TRBJ2-5
CASSYSPALAGETQYF
>TRBV7-6|TRBJ2-1
CASSLTTSGGFRNEQFF
>TRBV6-1|TRBJ2-1
CASSETGGYNEQFF
>TRBV29-1|TRBJ1-1
CSVRAGLTEAFF
>TRBV6-2/TRBV6-3|TRBJ1-1
CASSYPAGGLSTEAFF
>TRBV11-3|TRBJ2-5
CASASRDRPETQYF